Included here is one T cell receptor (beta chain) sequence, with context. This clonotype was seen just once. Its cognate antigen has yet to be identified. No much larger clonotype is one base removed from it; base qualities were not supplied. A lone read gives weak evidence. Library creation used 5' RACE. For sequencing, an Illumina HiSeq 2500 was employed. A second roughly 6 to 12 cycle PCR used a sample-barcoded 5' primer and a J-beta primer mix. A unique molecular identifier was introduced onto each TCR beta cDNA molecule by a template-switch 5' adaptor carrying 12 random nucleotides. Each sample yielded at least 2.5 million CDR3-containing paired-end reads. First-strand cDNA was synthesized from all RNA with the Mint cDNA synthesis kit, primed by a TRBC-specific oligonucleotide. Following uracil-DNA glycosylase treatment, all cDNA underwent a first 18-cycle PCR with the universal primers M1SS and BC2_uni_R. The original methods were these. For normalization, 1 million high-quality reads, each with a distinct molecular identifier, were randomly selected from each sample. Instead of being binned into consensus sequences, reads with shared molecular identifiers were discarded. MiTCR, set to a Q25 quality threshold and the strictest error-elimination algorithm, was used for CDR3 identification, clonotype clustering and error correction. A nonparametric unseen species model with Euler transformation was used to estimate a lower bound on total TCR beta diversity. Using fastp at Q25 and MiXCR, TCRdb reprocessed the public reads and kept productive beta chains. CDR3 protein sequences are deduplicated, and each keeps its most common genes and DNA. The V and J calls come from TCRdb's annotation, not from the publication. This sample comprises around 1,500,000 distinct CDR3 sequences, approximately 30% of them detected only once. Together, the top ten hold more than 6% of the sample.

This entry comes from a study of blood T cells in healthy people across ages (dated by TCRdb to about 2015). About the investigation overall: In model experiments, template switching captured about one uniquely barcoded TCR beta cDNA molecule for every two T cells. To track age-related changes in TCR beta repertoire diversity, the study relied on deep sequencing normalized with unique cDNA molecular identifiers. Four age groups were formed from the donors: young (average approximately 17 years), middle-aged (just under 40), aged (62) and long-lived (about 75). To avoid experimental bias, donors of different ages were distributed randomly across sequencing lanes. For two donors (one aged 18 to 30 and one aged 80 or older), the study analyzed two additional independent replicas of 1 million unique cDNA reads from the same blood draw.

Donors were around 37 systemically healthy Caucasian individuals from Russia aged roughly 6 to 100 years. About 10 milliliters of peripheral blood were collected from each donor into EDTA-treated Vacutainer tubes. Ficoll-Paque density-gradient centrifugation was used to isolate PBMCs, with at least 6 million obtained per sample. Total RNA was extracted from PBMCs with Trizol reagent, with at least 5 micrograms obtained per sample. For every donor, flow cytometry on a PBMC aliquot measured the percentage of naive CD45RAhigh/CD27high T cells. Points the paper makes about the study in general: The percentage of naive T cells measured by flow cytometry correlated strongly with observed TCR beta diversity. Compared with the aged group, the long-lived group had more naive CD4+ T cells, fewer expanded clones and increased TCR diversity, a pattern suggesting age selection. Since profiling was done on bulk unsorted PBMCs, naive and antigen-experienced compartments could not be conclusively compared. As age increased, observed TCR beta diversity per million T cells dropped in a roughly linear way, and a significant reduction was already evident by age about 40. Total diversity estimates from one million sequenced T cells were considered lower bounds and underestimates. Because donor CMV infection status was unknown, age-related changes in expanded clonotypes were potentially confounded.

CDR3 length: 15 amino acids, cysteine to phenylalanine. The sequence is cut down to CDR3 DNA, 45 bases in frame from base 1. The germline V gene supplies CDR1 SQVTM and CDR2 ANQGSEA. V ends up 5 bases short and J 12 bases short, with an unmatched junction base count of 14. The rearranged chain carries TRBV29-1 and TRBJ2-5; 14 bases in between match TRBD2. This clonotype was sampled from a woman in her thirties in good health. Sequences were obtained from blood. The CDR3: CSVHGTSGSGGGEYF. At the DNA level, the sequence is TGCAGCGTTCATGGGACTAGCGGGAGTGGCGGAGGGGAGTACTTC.